This T cell receptor beta chain was sequenced in a study of CD8 T cells in Susac syndrome. Turning to the study itself: Of the sequenced Susac syndrome patients, more than five had active disease and 8 or 9 were in remission.

Trimming removed 4 bases from V and 12 bases from J; junction bases left unmatched: 7. This CDR3 region has 13 residues. Germline lookup yields CDR1 SQVTM and CDR2 ANQGSEA. Reverse transcription used roughly 0.45 to 1 ug RNA and random hexamers. TCRdb reprocessed the immunoSEQ multiplex PCR reads via MiXCR and lists one record per CDR3 protein. This sample has roughly 130,000 distinct CDR3 sequences, with roughly 95% found just once. The TCR sequence derives from a human donor with Susac syndrome. The chain joins TRBV29-1 to TRBJ2-1, with 12 bases matching TRBD2. Specimen: CD4+ T cells from PBMCs. CDR3 in DNA: TGCAGCGTTGCCGCTAGCGGGAGGGCCGGGCAGTTCTTC. The encoded protein is CSVAASGRAGQFF.